This T cell receptor beta chain derives from a study of tumor-infiltrating lymphocytes in primary liver carcinoma. As for this clonotype: The junction does not match germline at one end; this may be a read error.

Germline DNA was extracted too, while blood RNA derived from unsorted whole blood. CDR1 is LGHNA, CDR2 YSLEER, per germline. This CDR3 is built from 15 residues. From about 0.45 ug total RNA, TCR beta cDNA was generated with a primer in the constant region. Construction of TCR beta libraries relied on three successive nested multiplex PCR rounds employing slightly modified ARM-PCR. It was with TRBV1-TRBV30 forward primers and a C-beta reverse primer that the first two PCR rounds were run, at approximately 9 cycles each. From the multiplex PCR reads, TCRdb called clonotypes with MiXCR, one entry per CDR3 protein. The data contain 310,000 or so distinct CDR3 sequences, around 50% of them singletons.

Sequenced: peripheral blood. The chain employs TRBV4-3 and TRBJ2-7; TRBD1 is a possible D gene (6 bases). This TCR was sampled from a woman in her thirties with primary liver carcinoma and hepatitis B virus infection. CDR3 in amino acids: CVSSQDTGPSYEQYF. CDR3 DNA sequence: TGCGTCAGCAGCCAAGACACAGGGCCCTCCTACGAGCAGTACTTC.